Sequencing of this T cell receptor beta chain was carried out in a study of T-cell reconstitution after alpha-beta-depleted transplantation in children. General study results and limits: Fresh T-cell production supplied most of the T-cell counts and diversity seen one year after transplant. Surviving recipient cells, namely T cells and thymic progenitors, were the source of high day-60 TCRbeta diversity in some patients. As was reported, about two months after transplant, alpha-beta T cells came from several hundred expanded graft clones.

In its sample, this clonotype was seen a few times. Its specificity is unknown. CDR1 SGHTA and CDR2 FQGTGA come from the germline V gene. Trimming cost V 1 base and J 4 bases, with 14 bases left between them. CDR3 length: 16 amino acids. It was with unique molecular identifiers that the TCRbeta library was prepared. TCRdb reanalysed the PCR reads using MiXCR and keeps one entry per CDR3 protein. The table has around 600,000 distinct CDR3 sequences, 20% to 25% seen once. Sequencing used PBMCs, mostly from graft donor cells, obtained 360 days after TCRalphabeta/CD19-depleted stem cell transplant. The clonotype was recovered from a boy in the first two years of life who had a stem cell transplant for acute myeloid leukemia, so the T cells may come from the graft donor. This rearrangement joins TRBV7-3 to TRBJ2-1, with D uncertain. The CDR3 reads CASSLIAGSVYNEQFF. CDR3 nucleotides: TGTGCCAGCAGCTTAATCGCAGGAAGCGTATACAATGAGCAGTTCTTC.